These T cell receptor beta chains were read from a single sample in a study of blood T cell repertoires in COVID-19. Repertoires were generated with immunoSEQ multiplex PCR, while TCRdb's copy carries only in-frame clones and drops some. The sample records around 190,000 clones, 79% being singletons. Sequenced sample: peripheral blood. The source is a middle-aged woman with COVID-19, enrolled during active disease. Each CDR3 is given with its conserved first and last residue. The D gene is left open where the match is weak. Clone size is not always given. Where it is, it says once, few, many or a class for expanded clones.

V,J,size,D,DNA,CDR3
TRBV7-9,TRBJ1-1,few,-,TGTGCCAGCAGCCCCGGGGGTCCGAACACTGAAGCTTTCTTT,CASSPGGPNTEAFF
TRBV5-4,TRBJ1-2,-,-,TGTGCCAGCAGCTTGTCCAGTTTCTATGGCTACACCTTC,CASSLSSFYGYTF
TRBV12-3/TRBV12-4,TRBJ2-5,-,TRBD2,TGTGCCAGCAGCGGCGGGGGACAAGAGACCCAGTACTTC,CASSGGGQETQYF
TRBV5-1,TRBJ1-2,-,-,TGCGCCAGCAGTCCCCAAGGTCAGGAGGGCTATGGCTACACCTTC,CASSPQGQEGYGYTF
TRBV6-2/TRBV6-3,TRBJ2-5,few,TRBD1,TGTGCCAGCAGCAAACAGGGGCAAGAGACCCAGTACTTC,CASSKQGQETQYF
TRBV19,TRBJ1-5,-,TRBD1,TGTGCCAGTAGTATTCCGGGACAGGGAGTTCAGCCCCAGCATTTT,CASSIPGQGVQPQHF
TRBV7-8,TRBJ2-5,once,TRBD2,TGTGCCAGCAGCTTTGGGCCTAGCGGAACCCAAGAGACCCAGTACTTC,CASSFGPSGTQETQYF
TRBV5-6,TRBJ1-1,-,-,TGTGCCAGCAGCCTACAGGGCGGGAACACTGAAGCTTTCTTT,CASSLQGGNTEAFF
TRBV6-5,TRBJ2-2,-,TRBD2,TGTGCCAGCAAAGCGGGAGGGCCCCCCGGGGAGCTGTTTTTT,CASKAGGPPGELFF
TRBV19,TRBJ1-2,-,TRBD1,TGTGCCAGTAGGTCGACAGGGGGCGGCTATGGCTACACCTTC,CASRSTGGGYGYTF
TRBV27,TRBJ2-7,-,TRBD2,TGTGCCAGCAGGCCCCGACTAGCGGGCGGGTCCTACGAGCAGTACTTC,CASRPRLAGGSYEQYF
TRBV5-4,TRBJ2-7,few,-,TGTGCCAGCAGCACGGGGAATGACTACGAGCAGTACTTC,CASSTGNDYEQYF
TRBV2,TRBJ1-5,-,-,TGTGCCAGCCTCAAACAGGGAGATCAGCCCCAGCATTTT,CASLKQGDQPQHF
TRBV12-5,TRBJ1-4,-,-,TGTGCTAGTGGTGAATTTGTAGGGGGTAATGAAAAACTGTTTTTT,CASGEFVGGNEKLFF
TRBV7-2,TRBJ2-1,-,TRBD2,TGTGCCACCTCGGGACTATCCCACAATGAGCAGTTCTTC,CATSGLSHNEQFF
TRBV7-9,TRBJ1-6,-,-,TGTGCCAGCAGCCCACGCCTGGCGACAGGACTCTTTTCACCCCTCCACTTT,CASSPRLATGLFSPLHF
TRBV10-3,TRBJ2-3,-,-,TGTGCCATCAGTGAGTCGGCGGCCCCAGGGACTTACACAGATACGCAGTATTTT,CAISESAAPGTYTDTQYF
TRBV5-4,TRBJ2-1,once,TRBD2,TGTGCCAGCCGTCCCGGGACTAGCGGGAATGAGCAGTTCTTC,CASRPGTSGNEQFF
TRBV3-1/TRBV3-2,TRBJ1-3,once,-,TGTGCCAGCAGCCCTTCTGGAAACACCATATATTTT,CASSPSGNTIYF
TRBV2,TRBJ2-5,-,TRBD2,TGTGCCAGCAGTTGGGAGGGGAGGGAGACCCAGTACTTC,CASSWEGRETQYF
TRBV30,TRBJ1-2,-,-,TGTGCCGGTACCAGGGATTCCAACTATGGCTACACCTTC,CAGTRDSNYGYTF
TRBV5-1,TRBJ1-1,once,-,TGCGCCAGCAGCTTGGAGGGGCCGAACACTGAAGCTTTCTTT,CASSLEGPNTEAFF
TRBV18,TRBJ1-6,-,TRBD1,TGTGCCAGCTCACCCAAGACAGGGAGCCGGTCACCCCTCCACTTT,CASSPKTGSRSPLHF
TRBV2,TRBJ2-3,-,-,TGTGCCATCACTGACGCCCGAGGCACATGGGGCACAGATACGCAGTATTTT,CAITDARGTWGTDTQYF
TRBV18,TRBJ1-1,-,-,TGTGCCAGCTCACCAAATAGAAACACTGAAGCTTTCTTT,CASSPNRNTEAFF
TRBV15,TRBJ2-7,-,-,TGTGCCACCAGCAGAGATCAGGCCTACGAGCAGTACTTC,CATSRDQAYEQYF
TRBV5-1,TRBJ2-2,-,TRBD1,TGCGCCAGCAGCCCTGGACAGGTGAACACCGGGGAGCTGTTTTTT,CASSPGQVNTGELFF
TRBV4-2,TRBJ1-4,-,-,TGTGCCAGCAGCCAATATGGAGATAATGAAAAACTGTTTTTT,CASSQYGDNEKLFF
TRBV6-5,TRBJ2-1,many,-,TGTGCCAGCAGTTACGGAGGGAAGGAGCAGTTCTTC,CASSYGGKEQFF
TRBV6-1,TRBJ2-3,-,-,TGTGCCAGCAGTGAAGCCAGGGTCACGCAGTATTTT,CASSEARVTQYF
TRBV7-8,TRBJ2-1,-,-,TGTGCCAGCACACTCAGGCGCTCCAATGAGCAGTTCTTC,CASTLRRSNEQFF
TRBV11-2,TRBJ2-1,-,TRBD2,TGTGCCAGCAGCCTTAGCGGGAGCTATAACAATGAGCAGTTCTTC,CASSLSGSYNNEQFF
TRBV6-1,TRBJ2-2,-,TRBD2,TGTGCCAGCAGTGGCGGGACTAGCGGGGCGAACACCGGGGAGCTGTTTTTT,CASSGGTSGANTGELFF
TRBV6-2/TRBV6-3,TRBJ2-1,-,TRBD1,TGTGCCAGCAGTTACGGACAGGGCCGCGAGCAGTTCTTC,CASSYGQGREQFF
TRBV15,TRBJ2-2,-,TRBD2,TGTGCCACCAGCAAAGGTGCGGGGGGTGGCACCGGGGAGCTGTTTTTT,CATSKGAGGGTGELFF
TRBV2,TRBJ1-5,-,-,TGTGCCAGCAGTGAAGGGGGACTGGTGGGGCAGCCCCAGCATTTT,CASSEGGLVGQPQHF
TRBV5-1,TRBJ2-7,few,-,TGCGCCAGCAGGCTCGTAGGGGGGGCAGGAGTGGAGTACTTC,CASRLVGGAGVEYF
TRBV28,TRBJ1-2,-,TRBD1,TGTGCCAGCAAACTCTCCGGGACAGGAGATGGCTACACCTTC,CASKLSGTGDGYTF
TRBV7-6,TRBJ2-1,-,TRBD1,TGTGCCAGCAGCGCACACAGGGGATACAATGAGCAGTTCTTC,CASSAHRGYNEQFF
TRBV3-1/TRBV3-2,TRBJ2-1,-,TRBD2,TGTGCCAGCAGCCACGGGACTAGCGCTATTGAGCAGTTCTTC,CASSHGTSAIEQFF
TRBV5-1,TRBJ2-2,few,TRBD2,TGCGCCAGCAGCTGGGGGGGTTCGAACACCGGGGAGCTGTTTTTT,CASSWGGSNTGELFF
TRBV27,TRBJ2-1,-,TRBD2,TGTGCCAGCAGGCCCGGGACTAGCGGGGTAAATGAGCAGTTCTTC,CASRPGTSGVNEQFF
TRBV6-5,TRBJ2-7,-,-,TGTGCCAGCAGGGTCAGCTCCTACGAGCAGTACTTC,CASRVSSYEQYF
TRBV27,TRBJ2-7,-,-,TGTGCCAGCAGTTTATCCAGGTCATACTACGAGCAGTACTTC,CASSLSRSYYEQYF
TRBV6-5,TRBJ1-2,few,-,TGTGCCAGCAGTTACTCCCCGCGGATCTATGGCTACACCTTC,CASSYSPRIYGYTF
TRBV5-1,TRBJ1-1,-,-,TGCGCCAGCAGCCTGATCCCAGAGAACACTGAAGCTTTCTTT,CASSLIPENTEAFF
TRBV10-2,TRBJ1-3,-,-,TGCGCCAGCAGTGAGTGGGAGAATTCTGGAAACACCATATATTTT,CASSEWENSGNTIYF
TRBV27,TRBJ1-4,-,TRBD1,TGTGCCAGCAGTTCGCCTTCTCAGGGGGCGCAGGAAAAACTGTTTTTT,CASSSPSQGAQEKLFF
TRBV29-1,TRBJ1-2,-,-,TGCAGCGTTGACGACAGCTATGGCTACACCTTC,CSVDDSYGYTF
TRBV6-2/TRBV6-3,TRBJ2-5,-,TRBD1,TGTGCCAGCAGCTCCACAGGGGGAGAGACCCAGTACTTC,CASSSTGGETQYF
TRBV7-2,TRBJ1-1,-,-,TGTGCCAGCAGACATAAGACAGAGAACACTGAAGCTTTCTTT,CASRHKTENTEAFF